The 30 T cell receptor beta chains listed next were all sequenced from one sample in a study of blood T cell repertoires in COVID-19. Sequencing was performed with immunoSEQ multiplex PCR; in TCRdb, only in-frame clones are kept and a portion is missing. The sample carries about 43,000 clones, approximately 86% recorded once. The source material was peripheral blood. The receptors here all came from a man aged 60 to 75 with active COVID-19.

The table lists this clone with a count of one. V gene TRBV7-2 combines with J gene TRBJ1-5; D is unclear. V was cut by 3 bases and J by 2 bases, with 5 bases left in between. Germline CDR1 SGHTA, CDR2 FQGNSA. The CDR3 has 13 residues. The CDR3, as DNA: TGTGCCAGCAGCTTTCCGGGCAATCAGCCCCAGCATTTT. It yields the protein CASSFPGNQPQHF.

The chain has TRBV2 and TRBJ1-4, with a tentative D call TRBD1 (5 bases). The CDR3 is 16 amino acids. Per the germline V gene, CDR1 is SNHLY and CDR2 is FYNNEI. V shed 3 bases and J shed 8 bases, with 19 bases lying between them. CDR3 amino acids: CASSDPVQGRREKLFF. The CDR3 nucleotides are TGTGCCAGCAGTGATCCGGTGCAGGGTAGACGAGAAAAACTGTTTTTT.

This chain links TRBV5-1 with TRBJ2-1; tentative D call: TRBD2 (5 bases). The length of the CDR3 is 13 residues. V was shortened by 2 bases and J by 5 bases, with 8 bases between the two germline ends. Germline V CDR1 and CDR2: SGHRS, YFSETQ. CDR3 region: CASSFGGNNEQFF. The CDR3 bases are TGCGCCAGCAGCTTCGGAGGAAACAATGAGCAGTTCTTC.

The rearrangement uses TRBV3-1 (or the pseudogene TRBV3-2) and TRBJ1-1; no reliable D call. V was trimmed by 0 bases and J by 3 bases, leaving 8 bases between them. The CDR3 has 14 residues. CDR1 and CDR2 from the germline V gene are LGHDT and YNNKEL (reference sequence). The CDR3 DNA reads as TGTGCCAGCAGCCAAGAGAGCCTGGACACTGAAGCTTTCTTT. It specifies CASSQESLDTEAFF.

CDR3 DNA: TGTGCCAGCAGATGGACAGGGGCGGAAGATACGCAGTATTTT. Protein product: CASRWTGAEDTQYF. The chain couples TRBV2 to TRBJ2-3; 9 bases are shared with TRBD1. Germline V gene data show CDR1 as SNHLY and CDR2 as FYNNEI. The J segment lost 5 bases and the V segment lost 6 bases, leaving 6 bases of the junction unmatched. This CDR3 has 14 amino acids.

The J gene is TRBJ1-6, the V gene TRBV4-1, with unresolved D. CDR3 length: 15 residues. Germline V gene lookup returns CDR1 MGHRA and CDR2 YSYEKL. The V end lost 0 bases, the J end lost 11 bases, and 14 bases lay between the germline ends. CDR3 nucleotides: TGCGCCAGCAGCCAAGATACGGGTATCTGGACACCCCTCCACTTT. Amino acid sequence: CASSQDTGIWTPLHF.

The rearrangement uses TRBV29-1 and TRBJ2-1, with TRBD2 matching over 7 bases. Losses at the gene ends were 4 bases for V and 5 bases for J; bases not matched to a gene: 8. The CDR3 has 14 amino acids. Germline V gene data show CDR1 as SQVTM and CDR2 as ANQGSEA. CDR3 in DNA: TGCAGCGTTGGGGGGGGACTTATGAACAATGAGCAGTTCTTC. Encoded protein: CSVGGGLMNNEQFF.

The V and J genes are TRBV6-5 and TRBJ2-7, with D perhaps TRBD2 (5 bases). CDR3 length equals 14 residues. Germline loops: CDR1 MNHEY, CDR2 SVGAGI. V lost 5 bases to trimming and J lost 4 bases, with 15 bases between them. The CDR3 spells CASSPGSQLYEQYF. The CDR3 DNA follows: TGTGCCAGCAGTCCGGGGAGTCAGCTTTACGAGCAGTACTTC.

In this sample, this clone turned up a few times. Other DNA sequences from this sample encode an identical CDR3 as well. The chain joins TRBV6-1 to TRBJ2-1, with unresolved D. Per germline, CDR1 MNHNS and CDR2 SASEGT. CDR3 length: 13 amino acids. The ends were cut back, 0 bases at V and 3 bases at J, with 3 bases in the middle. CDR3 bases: TGTGCCAGCAGTGAAGCCAGCTACAATGAGCAGTTCTTC. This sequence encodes CASSEASYNEQFF.

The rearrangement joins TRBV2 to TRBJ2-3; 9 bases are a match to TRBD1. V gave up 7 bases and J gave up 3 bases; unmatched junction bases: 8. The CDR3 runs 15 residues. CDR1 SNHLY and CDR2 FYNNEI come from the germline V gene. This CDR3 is CASTLGTGRTDTQYF. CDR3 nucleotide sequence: TGTGCCAGCACGTTGGGGACAGGGCGTACAGATACGCAGTATTTT.

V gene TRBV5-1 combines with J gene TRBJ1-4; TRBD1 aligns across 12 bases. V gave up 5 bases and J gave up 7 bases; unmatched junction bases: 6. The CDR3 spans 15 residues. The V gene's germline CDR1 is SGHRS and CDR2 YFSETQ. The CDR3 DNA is TGCGCCAGCAGTGGGGGACAGGGGGCTAGTGAAAAACTGTTTTTT. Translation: CASSGGQGASEKLFF. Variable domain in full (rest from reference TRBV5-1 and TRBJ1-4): KAGVTQTPRYLIKTRGQQVTLSCSPISGHRSVSWYQQTPGQGLQFLFEYFSETQRNKGNFPGRFSGRQFSNSRSEMNVSTLELGDSALYLCASSGGQGASEKLFFGSGTQLSVL.

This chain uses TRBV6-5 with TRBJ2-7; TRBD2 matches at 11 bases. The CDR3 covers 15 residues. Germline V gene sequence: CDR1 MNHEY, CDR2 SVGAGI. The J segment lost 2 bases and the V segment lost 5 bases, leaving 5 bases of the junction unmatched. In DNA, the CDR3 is TGTGCCAGCAGTCCGGGACTAGCGGAACCCTACGAGCAGTACTTC. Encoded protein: CASSPGLAEPYEQYF.

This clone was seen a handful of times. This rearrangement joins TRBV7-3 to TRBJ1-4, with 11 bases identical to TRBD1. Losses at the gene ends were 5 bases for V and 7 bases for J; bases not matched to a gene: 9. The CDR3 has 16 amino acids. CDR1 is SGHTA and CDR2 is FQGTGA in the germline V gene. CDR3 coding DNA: TGTGCCAGCAGCCGCCGGGACGGGACAGGGGGTGAAAAACTGTTTTTT. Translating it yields CASSRRDGTGGEKLFF.

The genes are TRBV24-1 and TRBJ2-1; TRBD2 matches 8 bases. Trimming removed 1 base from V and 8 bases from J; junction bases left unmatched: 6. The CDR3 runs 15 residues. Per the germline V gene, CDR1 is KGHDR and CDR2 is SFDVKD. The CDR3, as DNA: TGTGCCACCAGTGATTTCGGCGGGAGGTGGGATGAGCAGTTCTTC. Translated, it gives CATSDFGGRWDEQFF.

The CDR3 DNA follows: TGCAGCGTTGAATGGGGGACAGGGGTTTTGGAGACCCAGTACTTC. Its translation: CSVEWGTGVLETQYF. V usage is TRBV29-1 and J usage is TRBJ2-5; 10 nucleotides match TRBD1. Germline CDR1 reads SQVTM; CDR2 reads ANQGSEA. V dropped 2 bases and J dropped 5; count of bases not matched to a gene: 8. This CDR3 spans 15 amino acids.

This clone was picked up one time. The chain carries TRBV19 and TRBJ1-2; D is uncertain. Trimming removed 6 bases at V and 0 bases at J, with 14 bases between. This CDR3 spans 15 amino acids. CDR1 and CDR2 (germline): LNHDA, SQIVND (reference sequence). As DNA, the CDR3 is TGTGCCAGTAGGTCCCCGGAGCCCCCTAACTATGGCTACACCTTC. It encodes CASRSPEPPNYGYTF.

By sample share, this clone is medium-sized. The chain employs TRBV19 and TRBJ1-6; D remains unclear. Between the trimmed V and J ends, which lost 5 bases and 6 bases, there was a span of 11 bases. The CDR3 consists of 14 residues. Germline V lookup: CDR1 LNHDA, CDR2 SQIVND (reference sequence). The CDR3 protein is CASSPAGGNSPLHF. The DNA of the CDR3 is TGTGCCAGTAGTCCGGCAGGTGGTAATTCACCCCTCCACTTT.

The CDR3 protein is CASSQDSQGVAGLQYF. The CDR3 DNA follows: TGCGCCAGCAGCCAAGATTCCCAAGGGGTGGCAGGGCTGCAGTACTTC. J is TRBJ2-7 and V is TRBV4-1; the D gene is possibly TRBD1 (5 bases). Trimming removed 0 bases at V and 9 bases at J, with 21 bases between. There are 16 residues in the CDR3. Germline loops: CDR1 MGHRA, CDR2 YSYEKL.

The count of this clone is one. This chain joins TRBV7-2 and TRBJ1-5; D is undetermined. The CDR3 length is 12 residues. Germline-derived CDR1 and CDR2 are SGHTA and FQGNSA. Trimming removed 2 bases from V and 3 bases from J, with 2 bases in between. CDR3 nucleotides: TGTGCCAGCAGCTTACTCAATCAGCCCCAGCATTTT. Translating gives CASSLLNQPQHF.

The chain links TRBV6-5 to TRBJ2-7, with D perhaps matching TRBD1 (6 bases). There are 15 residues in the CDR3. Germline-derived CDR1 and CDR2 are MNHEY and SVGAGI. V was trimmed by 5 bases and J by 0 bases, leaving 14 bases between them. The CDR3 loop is CASSTTGTPSYEQYF. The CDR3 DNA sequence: TGTGCCAGCAGTACTACCGGGACACCCTCCTACGAGCAGTACTTC.

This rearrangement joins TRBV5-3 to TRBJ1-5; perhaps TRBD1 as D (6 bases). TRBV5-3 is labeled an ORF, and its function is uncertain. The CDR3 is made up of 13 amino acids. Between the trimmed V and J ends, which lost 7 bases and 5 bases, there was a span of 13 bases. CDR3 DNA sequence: TGTGCCAGATGTGAAGGGGGTGATCAGCCCCAGCATTTT. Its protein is CARCEGGDQPQHF.

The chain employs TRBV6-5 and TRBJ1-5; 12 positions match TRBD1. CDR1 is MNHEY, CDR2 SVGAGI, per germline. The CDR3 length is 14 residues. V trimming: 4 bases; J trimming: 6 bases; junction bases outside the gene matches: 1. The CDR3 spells CASSLGQGAQPQHF. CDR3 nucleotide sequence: TGTGCCAGCAGTTTGGGACAGGGGGCTCAGCCCCAGCATTTT.

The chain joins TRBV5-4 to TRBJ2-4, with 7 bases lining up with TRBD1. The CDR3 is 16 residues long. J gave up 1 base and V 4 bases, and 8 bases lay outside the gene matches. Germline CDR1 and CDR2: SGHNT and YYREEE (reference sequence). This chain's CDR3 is CASSNDRVGAKNIQYF. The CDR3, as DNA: TGTGCCAGCAGCAACGACAGGGTAGGGGCCAAAAACATTCAGTACTTC.

The CDR3 protein is CASRATGNTEAFF. In DNA form, the CDR3 reads TGCGCCAGCAGAGCTACAGGGAACACTGAAGCTTTCTTT. The chain is built from TRBV10-2 and TRBJ1-1; a possible D gene is TRBD1 (5 bases). The CDR3 runs 13 residues. CDR1 is WSHSY and CDR2 is SAAADI in the germline V gene. Trimming removed 6 bases from V and 1 base from J, with 9 bases in between.

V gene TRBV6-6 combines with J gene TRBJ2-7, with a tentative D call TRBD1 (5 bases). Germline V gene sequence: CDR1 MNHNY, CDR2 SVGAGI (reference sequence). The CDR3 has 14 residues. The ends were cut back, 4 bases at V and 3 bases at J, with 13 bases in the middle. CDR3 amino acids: CASSSRQPLYEQYF. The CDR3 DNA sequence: TGTGCCAGCAGTTCTCGACAGCCCCTCTACGAGCAGTACTTC.

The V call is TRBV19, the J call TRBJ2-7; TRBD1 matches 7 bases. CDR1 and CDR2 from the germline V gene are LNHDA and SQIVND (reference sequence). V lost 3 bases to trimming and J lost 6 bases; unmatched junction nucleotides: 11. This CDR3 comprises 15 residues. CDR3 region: CASSIPGTAYGEQYF. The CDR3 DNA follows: TGTGCCAGTAGTATTCCCGGGACAGCATACGGCGAGCAGTACTTC.

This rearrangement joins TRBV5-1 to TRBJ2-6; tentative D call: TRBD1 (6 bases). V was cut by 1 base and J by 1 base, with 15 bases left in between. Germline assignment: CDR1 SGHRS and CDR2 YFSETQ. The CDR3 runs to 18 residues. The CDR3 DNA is TGCGCCAGCAGCTTGAATGGGGGCAGTCAGTCTGGGGCCAACGTCCTGACTTTC. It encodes CASSLNGGSQSGANVLTF.

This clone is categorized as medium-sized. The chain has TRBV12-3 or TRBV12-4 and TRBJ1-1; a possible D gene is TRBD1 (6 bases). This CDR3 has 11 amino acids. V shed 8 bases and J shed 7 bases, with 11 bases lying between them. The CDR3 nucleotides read TGTGCCAGCGGACAGACAGTTGAAGCTTTCTTT. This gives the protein CASGQTVEAFF.

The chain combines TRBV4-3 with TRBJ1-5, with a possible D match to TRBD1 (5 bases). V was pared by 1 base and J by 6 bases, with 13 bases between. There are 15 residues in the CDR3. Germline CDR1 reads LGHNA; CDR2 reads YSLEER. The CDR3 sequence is CASSQGLGEGQPQHF. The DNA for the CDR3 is TGCGCCAGCAGCCAAGGATTAGGGGAGGGTCAGCCCCAGCATTTT.

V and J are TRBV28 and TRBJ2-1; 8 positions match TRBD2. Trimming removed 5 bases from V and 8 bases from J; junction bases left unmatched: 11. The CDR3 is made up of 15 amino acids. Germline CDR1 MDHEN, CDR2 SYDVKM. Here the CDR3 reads CASSLPGRARDEQFF. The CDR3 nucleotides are TGTGCCAGCAGTCTACCCGGGAGGGCCAGGGATGAGCAGTTCTTC.